This T cell receptor (beta chain) was sequenced in a study of graft-versus-host responses after intestinal transplantation. TCRdb's table, derived via immunoSEQ multiplex PCR, lists solely in-frame clones and lacks some. The sample lists 84,000 or so clones; around 87% were seen once. The study's findings and limits: Circulating GvH clone levels at their peak were associated with HvG declines (early post-transplant).

The CDR3 loop spans 14 amino acids. The germline gives CDR1 MNHNS, CDR2 SASEGT. A note on this clone: Its antigen is currently unknown. At one of its ends the junction is not consistent with the germline gene, which may arise from a read error. Other nucleotide sequences in the sample specify the same CDR3.

The J gene is TRBJ2-1, the V gene TRBV6-1, with 10 bases lining up with TRBD1. Material: unstimulated CD8+ T cells sorted from spleen or lymph node cells, obtained before transplant. This TCR was recovered from a human donor who was the organ donor for an intestinal transplant. CDR3 amino acids: CASSAGTGVDEQFF. DNA of the CDR3: TGCGCCAGCAGCGCCGGGACAGGGGTCGATGAGCAGTTCTTC.